Following are 7 T cell receptor beta chains from one sample sequenced in a study of spatial heterogeneity in lung cancer. TCRdb re-derived calls from the 5' RACE reads in MiXCR, one entry per CDR3 protein. The sample includes some 8,700 distinct CDR3 sequences, 9.5% to 15% seen only once; the top ten take approximately 9.9%. Time point reported: sample taken at primary tumor resection. General study results and limits: Mutation counts in tumors were tracked by counts of expanded intratumoral alpha and beta TCRs.

The antigens these receptors bind are not known. The specimen comprised lung tumor tissue, sampled at surgery. Receptor source: a male donor with early-stage non-small cell lung cancer.

On this clonotype itself: The DNA is omitted, as the CDR3 cannot be located on it reliably, and the CDR3 follows TCRdb's listing. Being off target in a library aimed at alpha chains, this beta chain has a size of little meaning. J is TRBJ2-5 and V is TRBV11-2; the table's D call of TRBD2 was not tested on the DNA. Per the germline V gene, CDR1 is SGHAT and CDR2 is FQNNGV. Counting both end residues, the CDR3 totals 20 amino acids. The CDR3 is CASSFYICSAPDSFGETQYF.

This clonotype is deemed medium-sized. This beta chain is an off-target read within a library intended for alpha chains, so its frequency means little. The chain has TRBV12-3 or TRBV12-4 and TRBJ2-5; 12 positions match TRBD2. J was trimmed by 5 bases and V by 3 bases; bases with no gene match: 7. The CDR3 contains 16 residues. For the CDR3, the DNA is TGTGCCAGCAGTTTCGGGACTAGCGGGTCGGCGGAGACCCAGTACTTC. Protein sequence: CASSFGTSGSAETQYF.

At least ten counts were recorded for this clonotype. This beta chain is an unintended read in a library built for alpha chains; its size means little. The CDR3 region is CSARDEGEAFF. The CDR3 coding sequence is TGCAGTGCTAGAGATGAGGGTGAAGCTTTCTTT. This chain uses TRBV20-1 with TRBJ1-1, with D hard to call. Trimming removed 0 bases at V and 7 bases at J, with 6 bases between. CDR3 size: 11 residues. Per the germline V gene, CDR1 is DFQATT and CDR2 is SNEGSKA (reference sequence).

This clonotype was recorded many times. This beta chain was picked up by a library intended for alpha chains and is off target, so its count carries little meaning. This sequence joins TRBV5-1 and TRBJ1-4; 8 nucleotides line up with TRBD1. Germline-derived CDR1 and CDR2 are SGHRS and YFSETQ. V lost 1 base, J lost 8 bases, and 13 bases stayed unmatched. CDR3 length: 17 residues. The CDR3 DNA sequence: TGCGCCAGCAGCTTGAACGGAAACCAGGGGGCGTACGAAAAACTGTTTTTT. Translating gives CASSLNGNQGAYEKLFF.

This clonotype is labeled medium-sized. This beta chain is off target for a library built for alpha chains, so its abundance means little. V and J are TRBV4-1 and TRBJ2-2; perhaps TRBD2 as D (6 bases). The CDR3 length is 15 residues. CDR1 and CDR2 (germline): MGHRA, YSYEKL. Between the trimmed V and J ends, which lost 1 base and 7 bases, there was a span of 13 bases. The CDR3 spells CASSQGAEGGGELFF. Written as DNA, the CDR3 is TGCGCCAGCAGCCAAGGAGCGGAGGGAGGCGGGGAGCTGTTTTTT.

This clonotype came up many times. Being off target in a library aimed at alpha chains, this beta chain has a size of little meaning. This rearrangement joins TRBV6-2 or TRBV6-3 to TRBJ2-5; D not resolved. The V end lost 5 bases, the J end lost 7 bases, and 8 bases lay between the germline ends. The CDR3 contains 11 residues. Per germline, CDR1 MNHEY and CDR2 SVGEGT. The CDR3 spells CASSRKATQYF. The CDR3 DNA reads TGTGCCAGCAGTCGGAAGGCGACCCAGTACTTC.

This clonotype was observed many times. This beta chain appears as a stray read in a library generated for alpha chains; its size is not informative. The chain joins TRBV3-1 to TRBJ2-7, with unresolved D. The germline gives CDR1 LGHDT, CDR2 YNNKEL (reference sequence). V was cut by 4 bases and J by 4 bases, with 14 bases left in between. The CDR3 consists of 14 residues. CDR3: CASSPLTTSYEQYF. In DNA, the CDR3 is TGTGCCAGCAGCCCGCTTACGACGAGTTACGAGCAGTACTTC.